The 15 T cell receptor beta chains below come from one sample, sequenced in a study of spatial heterogeneity in lung cancer. No antigens are known for them. Described time point: sample taken at primary tumor resection. Study-wide results and limits: Intratumoral expanded alpha and beta TCR counts were found to track tumor mutation counts.

TCRdb fed the 5' RACE reads into MiXCR, producing one record per CDR3 protein. Here the sample spans about 18,000 distinct CDR3 sequences, roughly 9% being singletons. The sequenced sample was lung tumor tissue, obtained at surgery. These receptors came from a female donor with early-stage non-small cell lung cancer.

This clonotype has a handful of counts. In a library made to pick up alpha chains, this beta chain is a stray read with a size that means little. The J gene is TRBJ1-1, the V gene TRBV6-2 or TRBV6-3, with D perhaps TRBD1 (6 bases). The V gene's germline CDR1 is MNHEY and CDR2 SVGEGT. This CDR3 comprises 17 residues. V was trimmed by 0 bases and J by 4 bases, leaving 18 bases between them. The CDR3 sequence is CASSYSGSGGLITEAFF. The DNA for the CDR3 is TGTGCCAGCAGTTACTCGGGATCGGGGGGCTTGATCACTGAAGCTTTCTTT.

This clonotype has at least ten counts. This beta chain came through as a stray read in a library set up for alpha chains, and its size says little. The chain joins TRBV7-2 to TRBJ1-5; 8 nucleotides match TRBD1. Per the germline V gene, CDR1 is SGHTA and CDR2 is FQGNSA. The CDR3 has 13 residues. Unmatched junction bases numbered 10, after V lost 8 bases and J lost 10 bases. CDR3 in amino acids: CASGESGQGPQHF. In DNA form, the CDR3 reads TGTGCCAGCGGGGAATCTGGACAGGGTCCCCAGCATTTT.

There are many counts of this clonotype. The library was designed around alpha chains, so this beta chain is a stray read whose abundance carries little weight. V gene TRBV5-1 combines with J gene TRBJ2-1, with 13 bases matching TRBD2. V trimming: 1 base; J trimming: 6 bases; junction bases outside the gene matches: 1. Germline V gives CDR1 SGHRS, CDR2 YFSETQ. This CDR3 spans 15 amino acids. CDR3 amino acids: CASSLTSGGANEQFF. The DNA of the CDR3 is TGCGCCAGCAGCTTGACTAGCGGGGGGGCCAATGAGCAGTTCTTC.

This clonotype was seen only a few times. This beta chain came through as a stray read in a library set up for alpha chains, and its size says little. The V call is TRBV6-5, the J call TRBJ2-7; D not resolved. The CDR3 contains 14 residues. CDR1 and CDR2 from the germline V gene are MNHEY and SVGAGI. Trimming took off 6 bases at V and 3 bases at J, with 15 bases between the two ends. CDR3 nucleotides: TGTGCCAGCAGCCCCGCTGGCACCCTCTACGAGCAGTACTTC. The encoded protein is CASSPAGTLYEQYF.

Concerning this clonotype itself: As an off-target read in a library built for alpha chains, this beta chain has a frequency of little significance. The chain combines TRBV18 with TRBJ1-2; D perhaps matches TRBD1 (6 bases). CDR3 size: 14 residues. V lost 6 bases to trimming and J lost 5 bases, with 16 bases between them. Looked up from germline, CDR1 is KGHSH and CDR2 is LQKENI. CDR3 protein: CASSPDSGGYGYTF. The CDR3 DNA reads as TGTGCCAGCTCTCCGGACAGCGGGGGGTATGGCTACACCTTC. Using reference TRBV18 and TRBJ1-2 for the parts outside the CDR3, the full variable domain is NAGVMQNPRHLVRRRGQEARLRCSPMKGHSHVYWYRQLPEEGLKFMVYLQKENIIDESGMPKERFSAEFPKEGPSILRIQQVVRGDSAAYFCASSPDSGGYGYTFGSGTRLTVV.

About this clonotype: This beta chain turned up in a library designed for alpha chains; as an off-target read, its abundance says little. The rearrangement joins TRBV7-2 to TRBJ2-7, with TRBD2 matching 9 bases. The CDR3 spans 14 residues. With V trimmed by 3 bases and J by 3 bases, 3 bases remained unmatched. Germline V gene lookup returns CDR1 SGHTA and CDR2 FQGNSA. CDR3 sequence reads: CASSFSSGGYEQYF. Here the CDR3 DNA reads TGTGCCAGCAGCTTTAGTAGCGGGGGCTACGAGCAGTACTTC.

Comment on this clonotype: This beta chain turned up in a library designed for alpha chains; as an off-target read, its abundance says little. The V and J genes are TRBV7-3 and TRBJ1-2, with D possibly matching TRBD1 (5 bases). Trimming removed 5 bases from V and 4 bases from J, with 17 bases in between. This CDR3 has 15 amino acids. Germline V gene sequence: CDR1 SGHTA, CDR2 FQGTGA. In DNA form, the CDR3 reads TGTGCCAGCAGCCCCAGTTATGGGGCAAGCTATGGCTACACCTTC. Encoded protein: CASSPSYGASYGYTF. Full variable domain (remainder filled in from reference TRBV7-3 and TRBJ1-2): GAGVSQTPSNKVTEKGKYVELRCDPISGHTALYWYRQSLGQGPEFLIYFQGTGAADDSGLPNDRFFAVRPEGSVSTLKIQRTERGDSAVYLCASSPSYGASYGYTFGSGTRLTVV.

This clonotype occurred many times. This beta chain is an unintended read in a library built for alpha chains; its size means little. The chain uses TRBV2 and TRBJ2-3; TRBD1 might be the D (6 bases). Germline assignment: CDR1 SNHLY and CDR2 FYNNEI. With 8 bases removed from V and 1 base from J, the gap between germline ends came to 16 bases. CDR3 length equals 15 residues. CDR3 region: CASRGAAGGTDTQYF. Written as DNA, the CDR3 is TGTGCCAGCCGAGGGGCGGCAGGGGGCACAGATACGCAGTATTTT.

This clonotype came up many times. The library was built for alpha chains, so this beta chain is an off-target read and its size means little. The rearrangement joins TRBV28 to TRBJ2-7; 8 bases match TRBD2. Trimming at V came to 5 bases and at J to 0 bases, leaving 6 bases not matched to a gene. The CDR3 sequence is 15 residues long. Germline values: CDR1 MDHEN, CDR2 SYDVKM. The CDR3, as DNA: TGTGCCAGCAGTGGAGCGGGGGCCAGCTCCTACGAGCAGTACTTC. It is translated as CASSGAGASSYEQYF.

This clonotype was observed many times. This beta chain is a stray read from a library made for alpha chains; its abundance is not meaningful. This chain links TRBV7-3 with TRBJ2-3; D possibly corresponds to TRBD1 (6 bases). CDR3 length: 14 amino acids. The V end was cut by 1 base, the J end by 5 bases, with 10 bases between. Germline V gene data show CDR1 as SGHTA and CDR2 as FQGTGA. The CDR3 is CASSLSTGRDTQYF. The CDR3 DNA is TGTGCCAGCAGCTTAAGTACAGGGAGAGATACGCAGTATTTT.

Of note for this clonotype: The final CDR3 position lacks the conserved phenylalanine or tryptophan, pointing to a likely read error. No DNA is shown, since the ends of the CDR3 on it are uncertain; the CDR3 is the one TCRdb lists. Since it is a stray read in a library aimed at alpha chains, this beta chain has a size that is not meaningful. This chain uses TRBV27 with TRBJ2-1. Termini included, the CDR3 measures 15 amino acids. The V gene's germline CDR1 is MNHEY and CDR2 SMNVEV (reference sequence). This CDR3 is CASSLGRSTYNEQLC.

This clonotype was detected ten times or more. This beta chain lies outside the target of a library built for alpha chains; its clone size means little. The V and J genes are TRBV11-2 and TRBJ2-3, with D unclear. The V gene's germline CDR1 is SGHAT and CDR2 FQNNGV. The CDR3 covers 12 residues. Trimming took 1 base from V and 4 from J, leaving 3 bases between them. The CDR3: CASSLAPDTQYF. The CDR3 nucleotides are TGTGCCAGCAGCTTAGCCCCAGATACGCAGTATTTT.

This clonotype showed up many times. For a library built for alpha chains, this beta chain is a stray read; little rests on its size. This chain uses TRBV27 with TRBJ1-1; no reliable D call. The germline V gene has CDR1 MNHEY and CDR2 SMNVEV (reference sequence). CDR3 size: 11 residues. Deletions cut 6 bases from V and 1 base from J, with 3 bases between. The CDR3 DNA sequence: TGTGCCAGCAGAGCGAACACTGAAGCTTTCTTT. Translation: CASRANTEAFF.

Regarding this clonotype: This beta chain is an unintended read in a library built for alpha chains; its size means little. V and J are TRBV7-2 and TRBJ1-1; 7 nucleotides line up with TRBD1. The V segment lost 7 bases and the J segment 4 bases; nucleotides outside the gene matches: 9. Germline V gene data show CDR1 as SGHTA and CDR2 as FQGNSA. CDR3 length equals 14 residues. The CDR3 loop reads CTSTIRTGITEAFF. CDR3 nucleotide sequence: TGTACCAGCACCATCAGGACAGGAATCACTGAAGCTTTCTTT.

This clonotype was recorded many times. The library was built for alpha chains, so this beta chain is an off-target read and its size means little. The CDR3 DNA sequence: TGTGCCAGCTCACCAGTAGTGCAGGGTACTTTGAATGAGCAGTTCTTC. As protein: CASSPVVQGTLNEQFF. The chain recombines TRBV18 with TRBJ2-1, with D possibly matching TRBD1 (5 bases). CDR3 length equals 16 residues. Germline CDR1 KGHSH, CDR2 LQKENI. V lost 2 bases and J 7 bases, leaving 18 bases between the germline ends.